This T cell receptor beta chain was profiled in a study of T-cell memory formation after mild COVID-19. Looked up from germline, CDR1 is SEHNR and CDR2 is FQNEAQ (reference sequence). Trimming cost V 1 base and J 5 bases, with 8 bases left between them. This CDR3 contains 14 residues. Researchers used 5'RACE with constant-segment primers to make TCR alpha and TCR beta cDNA libraries that carry sample barcodes and UMIs. From the 5' RACE reads, TCRdb called clonotypes with MiXCR, one entry per CDR3 protein. The table shows fewer than 250,000 distinct CDR3 sequences, with around 25% occurring only once. Overall study results and limits: That cross-reactive memory joined was suggested by some responding clones appearing in pre-infection memory. From day 15 to 85, contracting clones were balanced between CD4 and CD8, whereas later expanders leaned toward CD4+.

As concerns this clonotype: Its antigen is currently unknown.

This chain connects TRBV7-9 to TRBJ2-2, with D hard to call. The TCR originated in an adult woman who had mild COVID-19 (a few samples of this study predate the infection). Cell type and time point are not known. The specimen was PBMCs or a T cell subset sorted from them (not recorded which). The DNA of the CDR3 is TGTGCCAGCAGCTTAGTGGACCTTACCGGGGAGCTGTTTTTT. Translating gives CASSLVDLTGELFF.